These 25 T cell receptor beta chains were all obtained from the same sample, sequenced in a study of control samples from healthy donors and cancer patients. Sequenced by immunoSEQ multiplex PCR; TCRdb stores in-frame clones only, minus some. Of about 160,000 clones in the sample, 85% to 95% are singletons; the top ten hold more than 8%. The sequencing sample was made of blood. These receptor sequences come from a woman in her 40s in good health.

The gene calls are TRBV4-3 and TRBJ1-1; the D gene is possibly TRBD1 (5 bases). Trimming took off 0 bases at V and 4 bases at J, with 18 bases between the two ends. CDR1 and CDR2 from the germline V gene are LGHNA and YSLEER. This CDR3 has 17 amino acids. CDR3 coding DNA: TGCGCCAGCAGCCAAGAATACGCCTCAGCCAGGGCCACTGAAGCTTTCTTT. It encodes CASSQEYASARATEAFF.

The chain combines TRBV6-5 with TRBJ1-5, with no clear D. CDR3 length: 16 residues. Germline V lookup: CDR1 MNHEY, CDR2 SVGAGI. Trimming pared 0 bases from V and 1 base from J, leaving 10 bases between. The CDR3 region is CASSYSAPTSNQPQHF. The DNA of the CDR3 is TGTGCCAGCAGTTACTCGGCCCCCACCAGCAATCAGCCCCAGCATTTT.

V gene TRBV6-5 combines with J gene TRBJ1-1; D is undetermined. Germline V lookup: CDR1 MNHEY, CDR2 SVGAGI. Trimming cost V 6 bases and J 0 bases, with 8 bases left between them. The length of the CDR3 is 13 residues. The CDR3 region has the DNA TGTGCCAGCAGCTGGACGGTGAACACTGAAGCTTTCTTT. This encodes CASSWTVNTEAFF.

The chain has TRBV29-1 and TRBJ2-1, with D unresolved. The CDR3 consists of 14 residues. Deletions cut 4 bases from V and 4 bases from J, with 14 bases between. Germline loops: CDR1 SQVTM, CDR2 ANQGSEA. Written as DNA, the CDR3 is TGCAGCGTTGGATCCCCGGGCTTTTACAATGAGCAGTTCTTC. Protein: CSVGSPGFYNEQFF.

The chain links TRBV6-2 or TRBV6-3 to TRBJ2-5; a possible D gene is TRBD1 (5 bases). V lost 0 bases and J lost 5, with 13 bases in between. CDR1 is MNHEY and CDR2 is SVGEGT in the germline V gene. The CDR3 is 15 residues long. The CDR3 here is CASSYSWGYGETQYF. DNA for the CDR3: TGTGCCAGCAGTTACTCTTGGGGCTACGGGGAGACCCAGTACTTC.

The chain uses TRBV5-1 and TRBJ1-3, with 7 bases identical to TRBD1. Trimming at V came to 3 bases and at J to 4 bases, leaving 13 bases not matched to a gene. CDR3 size: 17 residues. Germline lookup yields CDR1 SGHRS and CDR2 YFSETQ. DNA of the CDR3: TGCGCCAGCAGCTGGGGGCCCCAGGGGGATAAAGGAAACACCATATATTTT. Protein sequence: CASSWGPQGDKGNTIYF.

This sequence joins TRBV15 and TRBJ2-5, with TRBD1 matching 7 bases. This CDR3 is built from 15 residues. Trimming cost V 1 base and J 2 bases; bases outside gene matches: 4. In germline, CDR1 is LNHNV, CDR2 YYDKDF (reference sequence). CDR3 in amino acids: CATSRARQGQETQYF. The CDR3 DNA follows: TGTGCCACCAGCAGAGCCAGACAGGGACAAGAGACCCAGTACTTC.

This chain connects TRBV12-3 or TRBV12-4 to TRBJ2-5, with unresolved D. V shed 6 bases and J shed 7 bases, with 12 bases lying between them. This CDR3 is 12 amino acids long. The CDR3 nucleotides are TGTGCCAGCAGGTCTACAGTGGGGACCCAGTACTTC. Amino acid sequence: CASRSTVGTQYF.

A single count supports this clone. This chain joins TRBV4-3 and TRBJ1-1; 7 nucleotides line up with TRBD1. CDR1 and CDR2 (germline): LGHNA, YSLEER. V was pared by 0 bases and J by 1 base, with 2 bases of the junction left unmatched. The CDR3 has 15 amino acids. The CDR3 spells CASSQDHRGNTEAFF. As DNA, the CDR3 is TGCGCCAGCAGCCAAGACCACAGGGGGAACACTGAAGCTTTCTTT.

The chain has TRBV7-2 and TRBJ1-4; TRBD1 aligns across 7 bases. Germline loops: CDR1 SGHTA, CDR2 FQGNSA. This CDR3 contains 14 residues. Trimming at V came to 0 bases and at J to 7 bases, leaving 2 bases not matched to a gene. Written as DNA, the CDR3 is TGTGCCAGCAGCTTAGCCAGGGGGAGTGAAAAACTGTTTTTT. Protein product: CASSLARGSEKLFF.

The chain links TRBV9 to TRBJ2-7, with a tentative D call TRBD2 (6 bases). This CDR3 is 13 amino acids long. The ends were cut back, 4 bases at V and 2 bases at J, with 10 bases in the middle. The V gene's germline CDR1 is SGDLS and CDR2 YYNGEE. CDR3 coding DNA: TGTGCCAGCAGCACATCGGGGGCCTACGAGCAGTACTTC. It codes for CASSTSGAYEQYF. Filled out from reference TRBV9 and TRBJ2-7, the complete variable domain reads DSGVTQTPKHLITATGQRVTLRCSPRSGDLSVYWYQQSLDQGLQFLIQYYNGEERAKGNILERFSAQQFPDLHSELNLSSLELGDSALYFCASSTSGAYEQYFGPGTRLTVT.

The chain has TRBV6-1 and TRBJ1-1; TRBD1 might be the D (5 bases). The germline V and J ends were trimmed by 1 base and 1 base, with 10 bases remaining between them. Germline CDR1 and CDR2: MNHNS and SASEGT. The CDR3 length is 15 residues. CDR3 region: CASSEGTPPNTEAFF. CDR3 in DNA: TGTGCCAGCAGTGAAGGGACACCACCGAACACTGAAGCTTTCTTT.

This chain joins TRBV7-2 and TRBJ2-3, with 8 positions matching TRBD2. V shed 1 base, J shed 3 bases, and the junction held 9 bases outside the gene matches. CDR3 size: 17 residues. The V gene's germline CDR1 is SGHTA and CDR2 FQGNSA. This chain's CDR3 is CASSLVRSGSLTDTQYF. DNA of the CDR3: TGTGCCAGCAGCTTAGTGAGAAGCGGGAGCTTGACAGATACGCAGTATTTT.

This clone has only a few counts. The chain couples TRBV7-8 to TRBJ1-4, with TRBD1 as a possible D gene (5 bases). CDR1 is SGHVS and CDR2 is FQNEAQ in the germline V gene. V lost 5 bases, J lost 8 bases, and 27 bases lay in between. The CDR3 length is 18 residues. The CDR3 here is CASSAYPGDFRLGEKLFF. The CDR3 nucleotides read TGTGCCAGCAGCGCCTATCCGGGGGATTTTCGTTTAGGGGAAAAACTGTTTTTT.

V is TRBV19 and J is TRBJ1-5; D gene unclear. This CDR3 is built from 15 residues. Germline assignment: CDR1 LNHDA and CDR2 SQIVND (reference sequence). V dropped 4 bases and J dropped 6 bases, with 16 bases sitting between them. The CDR3 sequence is CASSTAARRGQPQHF. CDR3 sequence (DNA): TGTGCCAGTAGTACCGCGGCCAGGAGAGGTCAGCCCCAGCATTTT.

The V gene is TRBV19, the J gene TRBJ2-3, with 14 nucleotides matching TRBD2. The V segment lost 3 bases and the J segment 3 bases; nucleotides outside the gene matches: 11. The length of the CDR3 is 19 residues. CDR1 and CDR2 (germline): LNHDA, SQIVND (reference sequence). The CDR3 DNA reads TGTGCCAGTAGTATCACGACTAGCGGGGGGGCCATCAGGACAGATACGCAGTATTTT. This encodes CASSITTSGGAIRTDTQYF.

The V and J genes are TRBV19 and TRBJ2-7, with 10 bases lining up with TRBD1. Losses at the gene ends were 5 bases for V and 3 bases for J; bases not matched to a gene: 4. Germline CDR1 reads LNHDA; CDR2 reads SQIVND (reference sequence). The CDR3 loop spans 14 amino acids. The CDR3 loop is CASSFRDRGYEQYF. CDR3 in DNA: TGTGCCAGTAGTTTCCGGGACAGGGGCTACGAGCAGTACTTC. Full variable domain (outside the CDR3, taken from reference TRBV19 and TRBJ2-7): DGGITQSPKYLFRKEGQNVTLSCEQNLNHDAMYWYRQDPGQGLRLIYYSQIVNDFQKGDIAEGYSVSREKKESFPLTVTSAQKNPTAFYLCASSFRDRGYEQYFGPGTRLTVT.

The genes are TRBV5-1 and TRBJ2-7, with D possibly being TRBD1 (6 bases). Trimming left V 3 bases short and J 6 bases short, with 22 bases between. The CDR3 totals 16 residues. From germline, CDR1 is SGHRS and CDR2 YFSETQ. This CDR3 reads CASSYLLDSLLGEQYF. CDR3 bases: TGCGCCAGCAGCTACCTCCTGGACAGTCTTTTGGGCGAGCAGTACTTC.

The chain has TRBV11-2 and TRBJ2-3; 7 bases match TRBD2. Germline-derived CDR1 and CDR2 are SGHAT and FQNNGV. Unmatched junction bases numbered 4, after V lost 2 bases and J lost 8 bases. The CDR3 sequence is 13 residues long. The CDR3 reads CASSLRTRSTQYF. DNA for the CDR3: TGTGCCAGCAGCTTACGGACTAGGAGTACGCAGTATTTT.

This rearrangement joins TRBV9 to TRBJ2-3; D not resolved. Germline V gene sequence: CDR1 SGDLS, CDR2 YYNGEE. The CDR3 is made up of 13 amino acids. The V and J ends lost 3 bases and 2 bases respectively, with 7 bases between them. CDR3 in amino acids: CASSGKATDTQYF. The DNA for the CDR3 is TGTGCCAGCAGCGGTAAGGCCACAGATACGCAGTATTTT.

The chain combines TRBV19 with TRBJ1-5; D gene ambiguous. CDR1 and CDR2 from the germline V gene are LNHDA and SQIVND (reference sequence). CDR3 length: 13 residues. V lost 6 bases and J lost 5, with 11 bases in between. The CDR3 sequence is CASSRQGDQPQHF. The CDR3 nucleotides are TGTGCCAGTAGCCGGCAAGGAGATCAGCCCCAGCATTTT.

V is TRBV6-6 and J is TRBJ1-1, with a weak D call TRBD1 (5 bases). This CDR3 contains 13 residues. Germline CDR1 reads MNHNY; CDR2 reads SVGAGI (reference sequence). V was clipped by 6 bases and J by 1 base, with 9 bases between them. DNA of the CDR3: TGTGCCAGCAGCCGACAGACGAACACTGAAGCTTTCTTT. It codes for CASSRQTNTEAFF.

The chain links TRBV5-5 to TRBJ1-6; no reliable D call. The CDR3 sequence is 13 residues long. CDR1 and CDR2 (germline): SGHKS, YYEKEE (reference sequence). The ends were cut back, 0 bases at V and 9 bases at J, with 7 bases in the middle. CDR3 sequence (DNA): TGTGCCAGCAGCTTGGCGAGTAGTTCACCCCTCCACTTT. Protein sequence: CASSLASSSPLHF.

V and J are TRBV12-5 and TRBJ2-2, with 9 bases aligning to TRBD2. The CDR3 sequence is 16 residues long. V lost 1 base to trimming and J lost 3 bases; unmatched junction nucleotides: 3. Germline CDR1 is LGHNT and CDR2 is FRNRAP. The CDR3 region has the DNA TGTGCTAGTGGTTTGGGACTAGCGGACTACACCGGGGAGCTGTTTTTT. Protein product: CASGLGLADYTGELFF. The full variable domain, rest sourced from reference TRBV12-5 and TRBJ2-2, is DARVTQTPRHKVTEMGQEVTMRCQPILGHNTVFWYRQTMMQGLELLAYFRNRAPLDDSGMPKDRFSAEMPDATLATLKIQPSEPRDSAVYFCASGLGLADYTGELFFGEGSRLTVL.

The chain uses TRBV30 and TRBJ2-3, with no clear D. V shed 2 bases and J shed 0 bases, with 3 bases lying between them. This CDR3 is 12 amino acids long. Looked up from germline, CDR1 is GTSNPN and CDR2 is SVGIG (reference sequence). The CDR3: CAWSPSTDTQYF. CDR3 in DNA: TGTGCCTGGAGTCCAAGCACAGATACGCAGTATTTT.